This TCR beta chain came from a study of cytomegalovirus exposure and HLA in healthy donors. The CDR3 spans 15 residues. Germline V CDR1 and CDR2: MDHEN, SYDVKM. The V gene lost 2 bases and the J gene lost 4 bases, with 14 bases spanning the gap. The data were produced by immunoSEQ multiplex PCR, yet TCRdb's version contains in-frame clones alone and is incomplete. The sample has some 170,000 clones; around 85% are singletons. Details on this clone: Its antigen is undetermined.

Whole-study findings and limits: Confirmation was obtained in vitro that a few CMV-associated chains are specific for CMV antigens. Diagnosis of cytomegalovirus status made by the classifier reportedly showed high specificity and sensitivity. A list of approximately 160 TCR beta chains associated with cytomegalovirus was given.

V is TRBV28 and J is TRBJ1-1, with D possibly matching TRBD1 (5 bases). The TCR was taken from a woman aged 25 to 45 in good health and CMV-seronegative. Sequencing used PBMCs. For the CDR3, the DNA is TGTGCCAGCAGTTTAGGGGGTACGGGGGTCACTGAAGCTTTCTTT. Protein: CASSLGGTGVTEAFF.